This T cell receptor (beta chain) derives from a study of cytomegalovirus exposure and HLA in healthy donors (TCRdb year 2017). Looking at the study overall: According to an earlier analysis of a few hundred of the donors, some 180 million T cells yielded over 90 million unique TCR beta sequences and about 300 Gb of sequence data. An early release covering roughly 640 HLA-typed donors comprised roughly 300 gigabases of sequencing data and tens of millions of unique TCR sequences. Among the roughly 400 genotyped donors, more than 70% belonged to the genetic ancestry cluster associated with self-reported Caucasian donors. The aim of the study was to test whether cataloging public T cell receptors could identify signatures of past pathogen exposure. Using immunosequencing, the study profiled T cell repertoires from approximately 700 subjects and related those repertoires to cytomegalovirus serostatus. A separate validation cohort of more than 100 different subjects was used in addition to the roughly 640-subject first cohort. The study combined high-throughput TCR immunosequencing, statistical association of individual TCRs with disease status, and machine learning to predict cytomegalovirus infection status. In a later analysis, previously published TCR beta repertoires from some 640 donors were re-analyzed and high-resolution HLA genotyping was added so that TCR occurrence patterns could be studied. In the later analysis, no new phenotypic data were used to find candidate immune exposures; instead, reliance was placed on TCR beta sequences and their occurrence across donors. An earlier analysis of fewer than 750 of the donors used high-throughput TCR beta sequencing to judge whether each TCR beta V gene segment behaved as functional or pseudogenic. Donor age, sex, ethnicity and CMV serostatus were collected together with the repertoire data. In a later genetic analysis, genome-wide SNP genotypes for about 55% of the 666 donors were used, and that subset was treated as a discovery cohort. All discovery cohort repertoires had been generated using a single sequencing platform. Class I and class II HLA loci were covered by the typing at four-digit resolution. The number of typed donors differed by locus: roughly 629-630 for A, B, C, DRB1 and DQB1; some 500 for DQA1; 606 for DPA1; and 450 to 480 for DPB1. Roughly 5 DR-DQ haplotypes were handled as single units for association and clustering, since linkage in the cohort was strong. Among about 390 genotyped donors of the cohort, an average of 235,054 unique TCR beta nucleotide sequences were sequenced per donor, around 20% of them non-productive. General study outcomes and caveats: Several of the top co-occurrence clusters appeared to be linked to parvovirus B19, influenza, CMV and Epstein-Barr virus, according to a later analysis. Because HLA typing was missing for some donors at each locus, association tests included only the typed subset. When HLA alleles, especially DR and DQ, strongly co-occurred, TCR associations were difficult to assign to individual alleles. For the cohort, immune exposure information was limited to CMV serostatus. In this cohort, only TCR beta chains were sequenced, and detectable features were limited by the absence of alpha or paired-chain data. A later genetic analysis associated a missense DCLRE1C variant with V-gene and J-gene trimming of TCR beta chains, and an independent cohort replicated the association. A later analysis found that TCR association rates varied across HLA loci, with DRB1 alleles showing the most associated TCRs and HLA-C alleles the fewest. While some public TCRs were present in many individuals, most TCR sequences turned up only very rarely across donors. A later analysis found that HLA-associated TCR beta chains were more clonally expanded and had lower generation probabilities than equally common non-associated chains. In a later analysis, 15,000 to 20,000 TCR beta sequences were associated with specific HLA alleles at a false discovery rate of 0.05. A few of the identified cytomegalovirus-associated TCR beta chains were confirmed in vitro to be specific for cytomegalovirus antigens. A further reported finding was that TCR beta sequences accurately predicted the HLA-A and HLA-B alleles for most subjects in the first cohort. The sequencing pipeline was judged likely to have produced a cluster of highly shared sequence variants as a technical artifact. Correlated functional status among segregating V segments might be attributable to linkage disequilibrium, but an unknown experimental factor could not be ruled out. Some IMGT-functional V segments, including TRBV6-2 and TRBV6-3, could not be distinguished by the 87-base-pair reads and were therefore excluded. A later analysis found that most CMV-associated TCR beta chains appeared HLA-restricted, with HLA associations seemingly driven largely by CMV exposure. Cytomegalovirus status was reported to be diagnosed by the classifier with high specificity and sensitivity in both the original and validation cohorts. A total of roughly 160 TCR beta chains were listed by the study as associated with cytomegalovirus. The authors suggested that the approach could potentially be extended to other disease states and immunological phenotypes. Compared with the approximately 710-donor mean, donors in an Asian-associated ancestry cluster had fewer N-insertions in productive TCRs, according to a later genetic analysis. Because counts were too low, under 20 rarely observed V segments, including chromosome 9 orphons, were left out of the earlier analysis of a few hundred of the donors. Roughly uniform sequencing depth across donors was assumed in presence/absence analyses, although this assumption may not hold. In an earlier analysis of some 500 of the donors, most TCR beta V segments were observed in productive rearrangements about 87% or about 30% of the time, broadly matching IMGT annotations.

Of note for this clone: Its specific antigen is unknown. No per-base quality is available; no much larger clone lies one base away. This sample also contains other DNA sequences that code for the same CDR3.

Libraries were constructed by the immunoSEQ multiplex PCR assay. A mixture of 60 forward primers for TCR Vbeta segments and 13 reverse primers for TCR Jbeta segments was used in the multiplex PCR. The CDR3 region of rearranged TCR beta genes was amplified from genomic DNA with a multiplex PCR assay. On the Illumina HiSeq System, the amplified TCR beta libraries were sequenced as 87-base-pair reads. Concerning the study's data processing: A later analysis counted approximately 74 million unique TCR beta chains across the 666 repertoires, and 10 million to 12 million of these chains were shared by at least two donors. Raw reads were error-corrected and collapsed into unique sequences by a nearest-neighbor algorithm in which closely related sequences were merged to remove PCR and sequencing errors. V, D and J gene segments were assigned by aligning CDR3 sequences to IMGT reference sequences. Each retained sequence needed at least a six-nucleotide match to both a V gene segment and a J gene segment. Rearrangements were called productive when the CDR3 lacked stop codons and stayed in frame with V and J; all others were non-productive. CDR3 was defined according to IMGT convention as the region running from the second conserved V-encoded cysteine to the conserved J-encoded phenylalanine. The earlier analysis of about 590 of the donors excluded sequences that lacked an unambiguous match to a single V gene segment. In an earlier analysis of several hundred of the donors, V segments were called functional above 56.7% productive rearrangements and were called segregating when the between-donor standard deviation exceeded 5%. To diagnose cytomegalovirus status from the catalog of TCR beta chain sequences, a statistical classification framework was built. A later analysis assigned V and J genes by comparing TCR nucleotide sequences with IMGT/GENE-DB human TR gene sequences. In a later analysis, CDR3 sequences and most-parsimonious VDJ recombination scenarios were assigned using the TCRdist pipeline. In a later analysis, each TCR beta chain was defined by its CDR3 amino acid sequence together with its V-gene family, and reads lacking a unique V-gene family were excluded. As a way to deal with suspected cross-contamination and a sequencing artifact, a later analysis dropped roughly 620 nucleotide sequences that were highly shared and had low generation probability. A later analysis calculated a clonal expansion index for each public chain from normalized within-repertoire ranks of inferred template counts. Generation probabilities in a later analysis came from a VDJ recombination model fitted to out-of-frame rearrangements, and those results were checked against IGoR. A later analysis scored TCR-TCR, TCR-HLA and TCR-CMV co-occurrence with hypergeometric tests, applying a repertoire-size bias correction to TCR pairs. In a later analysis, false discovery rates were estimated by permuting HLA or CMV assignments 20 times. A later analysis grouped co-occurring TCRs with DBSCAN, adding TCRdist sequence similarity when clustering within HLA-allele-positive subsets. Co-occurrence clustering excluded repertoires with fewer than 30,000 or more than 120,000 public chains, plus five with anomalous nucleotide sharing. TCRdb holds this immuneACCESS table with in-frame rearrangements only. Some clones are missing; in checked studies, unresolved V genes explain under half, and the rest has no known cause. For V, J and clone size, that table is used; D and trimming come from the DNA. This sample comprises fewer than 130,000 clones, 70% of them detected only once. The ten largest clones represent about 11% of the sample.

The germline V gene encodes CDR1 SQVTM and CDR2 ANQGSEA. V lost 0 bases and J lost 4 bases; the stretch between them is 9 bases long. The CDR3 spans 13 residues, from the cysteine through the phenylalanine. The entry retains the CDR3 DNA only, 39 bases that are in frame from base 1. The cohort was made up of 500 to 850 healthy bone marrow donors. Cohort members were all nominally healthy when sampled, although unrecorded immune exposures were likely present. The donor tested CMV seropositive and was one of the 289 seropositive cohort members. Every donor gave a peripheral blood sample, and the peripheral blood mononuclear cells from that sample were used for TCR beta sequencing. The Qiagen DNeasy Blood Extraction Kit was used to extract genomic DNA from the blood cell samples.

This TCR came from a man aged 35 to 55 in good health and CMV-seropositive. The sample taken for sequencing was PBMCs. The rearranged chain carries TRBV29-1 and TRBJ1-2; no D gene can be assigned with confidence. The CDR3 loop reads CSVEDLPGYGYTF. The base sequence is TGCAGCGTTGAAGATCTTCCGGGCTATGGCTACACCTTC.